This TCR beta chain was retrieved from a study of Tregs in tolerant kidney transplant recipients. Broader study findings: This study did not directly address biological reproducibility.

Comments on this clone: As yet, its antigen is unknown.

Related graft donors supplied nonmyeloablative bone marrow transplants, and mixed chimerism was transient. Unstimulated regulatory T cells (CD4+CD25+CD127-), CD4+CD25- non-regulatory cells, CD4 and CD8 cells were FACS-sorted from thawed PBMCs. Generated by immunoSEQ multiplex PCR, the TCRdb table keeps only in-frame clones and is missing some. The sample carries 95,000 or so clones, roughly 93% recorded once. Looked up from germline, CDR1 is ENHRY and CDR2 is SYGVKD. The CDR3 loop spans 16 amino acids. With 0 bases clipped from V and 5 bases from J, the junction kept 4 bases outside the gene matches.

This receptor was taken from a human patient who received a combined kidney and bone marrow transplant. T cells may partly derive from the graft donor. The source material was CD4+ T cells from blood (PBMCs), sampled 12 months after the transplant. This chain links TRBV10-3 with TRBJ2-2, with 9 positions matching TRBD2. The CDR3: CAISESWLAGTGELFF. CDR3 coding DNA: TGTGCCATCAGTGAGTCCTGGCTAGCGGGAACCGGGGAGCTGTTTTTT.